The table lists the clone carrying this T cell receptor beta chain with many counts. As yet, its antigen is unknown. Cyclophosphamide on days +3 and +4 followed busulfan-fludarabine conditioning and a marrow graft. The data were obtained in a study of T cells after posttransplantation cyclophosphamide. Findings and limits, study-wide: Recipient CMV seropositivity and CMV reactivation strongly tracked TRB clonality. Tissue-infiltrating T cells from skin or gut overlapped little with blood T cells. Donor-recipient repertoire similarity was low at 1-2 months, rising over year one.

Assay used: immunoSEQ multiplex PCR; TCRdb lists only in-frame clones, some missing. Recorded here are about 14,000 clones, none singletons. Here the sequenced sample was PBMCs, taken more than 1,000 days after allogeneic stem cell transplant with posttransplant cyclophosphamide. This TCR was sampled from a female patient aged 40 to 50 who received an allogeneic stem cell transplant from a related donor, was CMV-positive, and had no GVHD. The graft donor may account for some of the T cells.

The CDR3 DNA reads TGTGCCAGCAGCTTACGGACAGCCCGATCGACTGAAGCTTTCTTT. This sequence encodes CASSLRTARSTEAFF. V and J are TRBV11-2 and TRBJ1-1; perhaps TRBD1 as D (6 bases). The CDR3 has 15 amino acids. Germline assignment: CDR1 SGHAT and CDR2 FQNNGV. V was shortened by 2 bases and J by 5 bases, with 15 bases between the two germline ends.